This TCR beta chain was captured in a study of healthy donors' naive CD4 and CD8 T cells. Overall study findings and caveats: Alpha and beta chains were sequenced in bulk without pairing. Most V and J genes were reportedly biased between naive CD4+ and CD8+ cells.

Trimming stripped 7 bases from V and 6 bases from J, with 16 bases between. Germline loops: CDR1 MNHEY, CDR2 SVGAGI. This CDR3 spans 13 amino acids. In regard to this clonotype: Its cognate antigen is unknown.

Each TCR library used approximately 500 ng of total RNA and a linear amplification protocol. TCRdb used MiXCR to reprocess the reads, holding one entry per CDR3 protein. The sample includes about 200,000 distinct CDR3 sequences, under 85% of them seen just once. Material for sequencing was naive CD4+ and CD8+ T cells sorted from blood, pooled from several donors. This TCR was recovered from a pool of human donors in good health; the sample pools cells from several healthy donors. The V gene is TRBV6-5, the J gene TRBJ2-7; weak D call: TRBD2 (5 bases). The CDR3 sequence: CASNLASRGEQYF. CDR3 DNA sequence: TGTGCCAGCAACCTGGCTTCTCGGGGCGAGCAGTACTTC.